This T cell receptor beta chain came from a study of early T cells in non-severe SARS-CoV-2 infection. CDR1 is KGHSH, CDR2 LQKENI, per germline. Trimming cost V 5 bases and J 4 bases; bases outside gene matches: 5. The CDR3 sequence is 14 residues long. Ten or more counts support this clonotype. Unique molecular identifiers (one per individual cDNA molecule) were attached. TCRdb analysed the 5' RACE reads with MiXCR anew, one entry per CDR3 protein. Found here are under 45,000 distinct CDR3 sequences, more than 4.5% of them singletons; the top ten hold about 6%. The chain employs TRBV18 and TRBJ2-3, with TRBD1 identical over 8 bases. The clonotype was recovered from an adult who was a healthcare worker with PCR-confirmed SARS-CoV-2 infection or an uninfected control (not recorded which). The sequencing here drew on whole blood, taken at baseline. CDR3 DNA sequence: TGTGCCAGCTCAACAAGGGACAGGTCAGATACGCAGTATTTT. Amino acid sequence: CASSTRDRSDTQYF.